The 21 T cell receptor beta chains reported below all come from one sample, sequenced in a study of long-term antiretroviral therapy in people with HIV. The authors ran the immunoSEQ assay, v3.0, at survey level. Assay used: immunoSEQ multiplex PCR; TCRdb lists only in-frame clones, some missing. The data contain roughly 20,000 clones, over 75% of them singletons. The material was unsorted PBMCs, obtained 1.5 years after starting antiretroviral therapy. Every receptor here comes from a man aged 30-40 years with HIV.

The chain has TRBV25-1 and TRBJ2-7; TRBD2 might be the D (6 bases). Trimming shortened V by 4 bases and J by 1 base, and 14 bases separated the two germline ends. Germline CDR1 is MGHDK and CDR2 is SYGVNS. This CDR3 spans 15 amino acids. The CDR3 DNA reads TGTGCCAGCAGTGCCCCTGGGCGGGGTTCCTACGAGCAGTACTTC. Translating it yields CASSAPGRGSYEQYF.

This chain connects TRBV5-6 to TRBJ2-5; D is unresolved. The length of the CDR3 is 16 residues. Trimming stripped 1 base from V and 0 bases from J, with 13 bases between. Germline CDR1 is SGHDT and CDR2 is YYEEEE. DNA of the CDR3: TGTGCCAGCAGCTTGACTACCGCTCGATACCAAGAGACCCAGTACTTC. This gives the protein CASSLTTARYQETQYF.

V usage is TRBV11-2 and J usage is TRBJ1-3, with a possible D match to TRBD1 (5 bases). The CDR3 totals 10 residues. V lost 11 bases, J lost 4 bases, and 6 bases lay in between. The germline V gene encodes CDR1 SGHAT and CDR2 FQNNGV. CDR3 nucleotide sequence: TGTGCCTGGGGCGGAAACACCATATATTTT. It is translated as CAWGGNTIYF.

This clone was detected only once. The chain uses TRBV4-2 and TRBJ2-3; 9 bases match TRBD2. The CDR3 spans 19 residues. V lost 2 bases and J lost 0; bases outside the gene matches: 12. Germline CDR1 is LGHNA and CDR2 is YNFKEQ. CDR3 nucleotide sequence: TGTGCCAGCAGCCAAAGGCTAGCGGGGTCCAGTACTAGCACAGATACGCAGTATTTT. It specifies CASSQRLAGSSTSTDTQYF.

The rearrangement uses TRBV4-1 and TRBJ1-2; D might be TRBD1 (5 bases). The CDR3 is 14 amino acids. The ends were cut back, 0 bases at V and 11 bases at J, with 16 bases in the middle. Germline V gene lookup returns CDR1 MGHRA and CDR2 YSYEKL. The CDR3 DNA is TGCGCCAGCAGCCAAGATGTCTGGACAACCCCTTACACCTTC. This codes for CASSQDVWTTPYTF.

This clone has just one count. This rearrangement joins TRBV19 to TRBJ1-5, with D perhaps TRBD1 (6 bases). V was pared by 3 bases and J by 0 bases, with 15 bases between. There are 17 residues in the CDR3. Per germline, CDR1 LNHDA and CDR2 SQIVND (reference sequence). The CDR3, as DNA: TGTGCCAGTAGTATGGTGCAGGGGACTTATAGCAATCAGCCCCAGCATTTT. It translates to CASSMVQGTYSNQPQHF.

This sequence joins TRBV7-9 and TRBJ2-7; no clear D gene. Germline values: CDR1 SEHNR, CDR2 FQNEAQ (reference sequence). Trimming pared 0 bases from V and 6 bases from J, leaving 6 bases between. This CDR3 spans 12 amino acids. Here the CDR3 DNA reads TGTGCCAGCAGCTTAGCTACTTTCGAGCAGTACTTC. Protein sequence: CASSLATFEQYF.

The genes are TRBV27 and TRBJ2-2, with D maybe TRBD1 (6 bases). The CDR3 runs to 15 residues. The germline V gene has CDR1 MNHEY and CDR2 SMNVEV (reference sequence). Trimming cost V 5 bases and J 3 bases, with 13 bases left between them. The CDR3 reads CASSPGRGYTGELFF. For the CDR3, the DNA is TGTGCCAGCAGTCCCGGCAGGGGCTACACCGGGGAGCTGTTTTTT.

The chain has TRBV7-9 and TRBJ2-1; tentative D call: TRBD1 (5 bases). The CDR3 sequence is 15 residues long. V was trimmed by 5 bases and J by 8 bases, leaving 19 bases between them. Germline V gives CDR1 SEHNR, CDR2 FQNEAQ (reference sequence). The DNA of the CDR3 is TGTGCCAGCAGCAGAGGCGGACACCTCTTCGATGAGCAGTTCTTC. Protein product: CASSRGGHLFDEQFF.

This clone was seen more than once but under ten times. V gene TRBV27 combines with J gene TRBJ2-1; TRBD1 might be the D (6 bases). CDR1 and CDR2 (germline): MNHEY, SMNVEV (reference sequence). V lost 0 bases and J lost 0, with 15 bases in between. The CDR3 consists of 18 residues. For the CDR3, the DNA is TGTGCCAGCAGTTTATCGGGCGACAGGCAGAGCTCCTACAATGAGCAGTTCTTC. Amino acid sequence: CASSLSGDRQSSYNEQFF.

The chain couples TRBV5-1 to TRBJ2-5, with 8 bases matching TRBD2. Germline CDR1 is SGHRS and CDR2 is YFSETQ. Unmatched junction bases numbered 1, after V lost 4 bases and J lost 2 bases. The CDR3 consists of 13 residues. The CDR3 reads CASSRGGQETQYF. The CDR3 nucleotides are TGCGCCAGCAGCCGGGGGGGACAAGAGACCCAGTACTTC.

This chain uses TRBV19 with TRBJ1-1, with D maybe TRBD1 (6 bases). V shed 8 bases and J shed 5 bases, with 15 bases lying between them. CDR3 length equals 13 residues. CDR1 is LNHDA, CDR2 SQIVND, per germline (reference sequence). The CDR3 sequence is CASESGVGTEAFF. CDR3 DNA sequence: TGTGCCAGTGAATCAGGGGTTGGTACTGAAGCTTTCTTT.

The gene calls are TRBV4-3 and TRBJ1-1; a weak D match, TRBD1 (5 bases). The CDR3 runs 16 residues. Trimming took off 0 bases at V and 0 bases at J, with 11 bases between the two ends. Per germline, CDR1 LGHNA and CDR2 YSLEER. Here the CDR3 DNA reads TGCGCCAGCAGCCAAGAACTCGGGGCGGTGAACACTGAAGCTTTCTTT. The encoded protein is CASSQELGAVNTEAFF.

The count of this clone is one. The rearrangement joins TRBV11-2 to TRBJ2-7; 13 bases agree with TRBD2. The junction had 9 bases not matched to a gene; V was cut back by 5 bases and J by 5 bases. From germline, CDR1 is SGHAT and CDR2 FQNNGV. The CDR3 contains 16 residues. The CDR3 loop is CASSPWTSGGYHEQYF. CDR3 in DNA: TGTGCCAGCAGCCCATGGACTAGCGGGGGTTACCACGAGCAGTACTTC. The full variable domain, its missing parts supplied by reference TRBV11-2 and TRBJ2-7, is EAGVAQSPRYKIIEKRQSVAFWCNPISGHATLYWYQQILGQGPKLLIQFQNNGVVDDSQLPKDRFSAERLKGVDSTLKIQPAKLEDSAVYLCASSPWTSGGYHEQYFGPGTRLTVT.

The J gene is TRBJ2-1, the V gene TRBV4-3, with TRBD2 matching over 9 bases. CDR3 length equals 17 residues. Trimming cost V 0 bases and J 4 bases; bases outside gene matches: 7. Germline V gives CDR1 LGHNA, CDR2 YSLEER. CDR3 sequence: CASSQDTAGGLYNEQFF. In DNA form, the CDR3 reads TGCGCCAGCAGCCAAGATACGGCGGGAGGGTTATACAATGAGCAGTTCTTC.

The chain uses TRBV28 and TRBJ2-3; unclear D gene. There are 13 residues in the CDR3. Trimming stripped 6 bases from V and 2 bases from J, with 9 bases between. Looked up from germline, CDR1 is MDHEN and CDR2 is SYDVKM. DNA for the CDR3: TGTGCCAGCAGAGATCCCAACACAGATACGCAGTATTTT. It translates to CASRDPNTDTQYF.

This chain connects TRBV11-2 to TRBJ2-5; tentatively, D is TRBD2 (5 bases). This CDR3 contains 16 residues. Germline V CDR1 and CDR2: SGHAT, FQNNGV. The germline V and J ends were trimmed by 2 bases and 2 bases, with 15 bases remaining between them. This chain's CDR3 is CASSLNVRVVQETQYF. The CDR3 coding sequence is TGTGCCAGCAGCTTAAATGTGAGGGTAGTGCAAGAGACCCAGTACTTC. Drawing the rest from reference TRBV11-2 and TRBJ2-5, the complete variable domain is EAGVAQSPRYKIIEKRQSVAFWCNPISGHATLYWYQQILGQGPKLLIQFQNNGVVDDSQLPKDRFSAERLKGVDSTLKIQPAKLEDSAVYLCASSLNVRVVQETQYFGPGTRLLVL.

The rearrangement joins TRBV27 to TRBJ2-3; D is possibly TRBD2 (6 bases). V was clipped by 7 bases and J by 5 bases, with 25 bases between them. The CDR3 sequence is 17 residues long. In germline, CDR1 is MNHEY, CDR2 SMNVEV (reference sequence). CDR3 nucleotide sequence: TGTGCCAGCAAAGCCCCCCGACTAGAAGTAAACGGAGATACGCAGTATTTT. It yields the protein CASKAPRLEVNGDTQYF.

The chain has TRBV27 and TRBJ1-3; TRBD1 is a possible D gene (5 bases). The germline CDR1 and CDR2 sequences are MNHEY and SMNVEV (reference sequence). The CDR3 has 18 residues. V shed 2 bases and J shed 0 bases, with 17 bases lying between them. CDR3 coding DNA: TGTGCCAGCAGTTTAAAACCTCCAGGGACTCTCTCTGGAAACACCATATATTTT. This sequence encodes CASSLKPPGTLSGNTIYF.

The J gene is TRBJ2-1, the V gene TRBV5-5; 8 bases are shared with TRBD2. The germline CDR1 and CDR2 sequences are SGHKS and YYEKEE (reference sequence). V shed 6 bases, J shed 7 bases, and the junction held 9 bases outside the gene matches. CDR3 length equals 14 residues. The CDR3 spells CASNPRGGTNEQFF. The CDR3 bases are TGTGCCAGCAACCCCCGGGGGGGAACGAATGAGCAGTTCTTC.

CDR3 sequence: CAIRGPIGTEAFF. CDR3 DNA sequence: TGTGCCATCAGGGGGCCGATAGGGACTGAAGCTTTCTTT. J is TRBJ1-1 and V is TRBV10-3; possible D gene TRBD1, 5 bases. The length of the CDR3 is 13 residues. The V gene's germline CDR1 is ENHRY and CDR2 SYGVKD. V gave up 6 bases and J gave up 5 bases, with 13 bases separating them.